What follows are 10 T cell receptor beta chains derived from one specimen sequenced in a study of blood T cells in healthy people across ages. A sample-barcoded 5' primer and a J-beta primer mix were used in a second PCR of roughly 7 to 11 cycles. From the 5' RACE reads, TCRdb called clonotypes with MiXCR, one entry per CDR3 protein. The data contain 790,000 or so distinct CDR3 sequences, around half of them seen just once; the ten biggest clones take up around 18%. Sample: blood. These receptors were taken from a man older than 75 in good health.

Ten or more counts support this clonotype. An end of the junction does not agree with germline; a read error may underlie this. The chain joins TRBV5-1 to TRBJ2-1; D call uncertain. The CDR3 loop spans 15 amino acids. CDR1 and CDR2 (germline): SGHRS, YFSETQ. CDR3 DNA: TGTGCCAGCAGCCAAGACGGAAGCTCCTACAATGAGCAGTTCTTC. Its translation is CASSQDGSSYNEQFF.

The chain has TRBV20-1 and TRBJ2-1; 12 bases fit TRBD2. V gave up 6 bases and J gave up 7 bases; unmatched junction bases: 13. The CDR3 totals 16 residues. The germline CDR1 and CDR2 sequences are DFQATT and SNEGSKA (reference sequence). DNA for the CDR3: TGCAGTGCGCTCGACACGACTAGCGGGAGTAGAAATGAGCAGTTCTTC. As protein: CSALDTTSGSRNEQFF.

On this clonotype itself: One base away lies a much larger clone, so this may be a sequencing read error. J is TRBJ2-7 and V is TRBV12-3 or TRBV12-4; no clear D gene. Trimming took 7 bases from V and 6 from J, leaving 19 bases between them. The length of the CDR3 is 14 residues. The CDR3 region is CASTIDTLSSEQYF. CDR3 sequence (DNA): TGTGCCAGCACCATTGACACGCTTAGTAGCGAGCAGTACTTC.

This chain uses TRBV7-2 with TRBJ2-3, with 7 bases aligning to TRBD1. This CDR3 has 14 residues. Germline lookup yields CDR1 SGHTA and CDR2 FQGNSA. With V trimmed by 5 bases and J by 6 bases, 8 bases remained unmatched. In nucleotides, the CDR3 is TGTGCCAGCAGCAGAACAGGGGCAAGGGATACGCAGTATTTT. Translating gives CASSRTGARDTQYF.

This clonotype has a handful of counts. The chain uses TRBV20-1 and TRBJ2-5; TRBD1 matches at 8 bases. CDR3 length: 14 residues. Per the germline V gene, CDR1 is DFQATT and CDR2 is SNEGSKA (reference sequence). The V gene end was trimmed by 4 bases and the J gene end by 5 bases; junction bases not matched to a gene: 9. The CDR3, as DNA: TGCAGTGCTATTGGACCCAGGGGGCAGGAGACCCAGTACTTC. It translates to CSAIGPRGQETQYF.

This clonotype was counted a few times. The chain combines TRBV7-2 with TRBJ1-2; 7 positions agree with TRBD1. Germline CDR1 SGHTA, CDR2 FQGNSA. The length of the CDR3 is 13 residues. The junction had 4 bases not matched to a gene; V was cut back by 5 bases and J by 4 bases. CDR3 nucleotide sequence: TGTGCCAGCAGCACGGGACAGTCCTATGGCTACACCTTC. Translation gives CASSTGQSYGYTF.

This clonotype appeared a few times. Here the CDR3 reads CASSLGGMGTEAFF. CDR3 in DNA: TGTGCCAGCAGTTTAGGGGGGATGGGCACTGAAGCTTTCTTT. The chain carries TRBV28 and TRBJ1-1; maybe TRBD1 (5 bases). The CDR3 is 14 amino acids. Germline V gives CDR1 MDHEN, CDR2 SYDVKM. Trimming cost V 2 bases and J 4 bases, with 11 bases left between them.

This chain uses TRBV6-2 or TRBV6-3 with TRBJ1-5; D not resolved. The CDR3 extends over 13 amino acids. The V end lost 5 bases, the J end lost 6 bases, and 11 bases lay between the germline ends. Germline loops: CDR1 MNHEY, CDR2 SVGEGT. The CDR3 is CASSDGDVQPQHF. In nucleotides, the CDR3 is TGTGCCAGCAGTGACGGGGATGTTCAGCCCCAGCATTTT.

In its sample, this clonotype was seen many times. The rearrangement uses TRBV5-1 and TRBJ2-6, with 7 positions matching TRBD1. The V gene end was trimmed by 4 bases and the J gene end by 9 bases; junction bases not matched to a gene: 7. The V gene's germline CDR1 is SGHRS and CDR2 YFSETQ. The CDR3 covers 14 residues. The CDR3 DNA reads as TGCGCCAGCAGCAAGGACAGGTTGGACAACGTCCTGACTTTC. It encodes CASSKDRLDNVLTF.

V usage is TRBV12-3 or TRBV12-4 and J usage is TRBJ2-7; D is unresolved. The CDR3 is made up of 14 amino acids. The ends were cut back, 2 bases at V and 6 bases at J, with 14 bases in the middle. CDR3 loop: CASSLFGVQGEQYF. The CDR3 DNA follows: TGTGCCAGCAGTTTATTCGGAGTACAAGGCGAGCAGTACTTC.